What follows describes a single T cell receptor (beta chain). Using immunoSEQ multiplex PCR, the repertoire was profiled, and TCRdb retains in-frame clones only, with some absent. The sample holds under 200,000 clones; roughly nine tenths are singletons and the top ten take under 25%. V was trimmed by 2 bases and J by 16 bases, leaving 15 bases between them. This CDR3 has 13 amino acids. The germline V gene encodes CDR1 SGHVS and CDR2 FQNEAQ. The sample is drawn from a study of blood T cell repertoires in COVID-19. Sequenced material: peripheral blood. The receptor's source is a man in his sixties with active or convalescent COVID-19. The V call is TRBV7-8, the J call TRBJ1-6; D gene unclear. The CDR3 sequence is CASSLSSQSSLHF. As DNA, the CDR3 is TGTGCCAGCAGCTTAAGTTCACAGTCGTCGCTCCACTTT.